This passage covers 23 T cell receptor beta chains from one sample sequenced in a study of T cell responses to AZD1222 COVID-19 vaccine. Method: immunoSEQ multiplex PCR; TCRdb's copy keeps in-frame clones and lacks some. This sample has 46,000 or so clones; 90% occur once, and the top ten carry about 40%. The source material was peripheral blood, sampled 28 days after the second AZD1222 dose. All receptors come from an adult who received the AZD1222 COVID-19 vaccine.

This chain connects TRBV2 to TRBJ1-3; D call uncertain. This CDR3 region has 14 residues. V was trimmed by 2 bases and J by 0 bases, leaving 5 bases between them. Germline values: CDR1 SNHLY, CDR2 FYNNEI. The CDR3 loop reads CASSEKISGNTIYF. DNA of the CDR3: TGTGCCAGCAGTGAAAAAATCTCTGGAAACACCATATATTTT.

This clone was counted once. This rearrangement joins TRBV19 to TRBJ1-1; D remains unclear. This CDR3 spans 14 amino acids. Germline loops: CDR1 LNHDA, CDR2 SQIVND (reference sequence). The germline V and J ends were trimmed by 2 bases and 6 bases, with 13 bases remaining between them. The CDR3 bases are TGTGCCAGTAGTATATCCGGAGATTTCGCTGAAGCTTTCTTT. This sequence encodes CASSISGDFAEAFF. Full variable domain (missing parts from reference TRBV19 and TRBJ1-1): DGGITQSPKYLFRKEGQNVTLSCEQNLNHDAMYWYRQDPGQGLRLIYYSQIVNDFQKGDIAEGYSVSREKKESFPLTVTSAQKNPTAFYLCASSISGDFAEAFFGQGTRLTVV.

This chain links TRBV4-3 with TRBJ2-7; 10 positions agree with TRBD1. CDR1 LGHNA and CDR2 YSLEER come from the germline V gene. Trimming took 2 bases from V and 5 from J; bases not matched to a gene: 6. This CDR3 is built from 15 residues. The CDR3 nucleotides are TGCGCCAGCAGCCAACCCGGGACAGGGGTTCACGAGCAGTACTTC. Amino acid sequence: CASSQPGTGVHEQYF.

The sample holds a few counts of this clone. The rearrangement uses TRBV6-6 and TRBJ1-6; D is undetermined. This CDR3 contains 15 residues. CDR1 is MNHNY, CDR2 SVGAGI, per germline (reference sequence). V was cut by 3 bases and J by 8 bases, with 14 bases left in between. CDR3 region: CASSYLGKVDSPLHF. DNA of the CDR3: TGTGCCAGCAGTTATCTCGGGAAGGTGGATTCACCCCTCCACTTT.

This chain joins TRBV28 and TRBJ2-7; a weak D match, TRBD1 (6 bases). In germline, CDR1 is MDHEN, CDR2 SYDVKM. This CDR3 has 15 residues. V lost 4 bases to trimming and J lost 5 bases, with 18 bases between them. The CDR3 region has the DNA TGTGCCAGCAGTTCCCACAGGGAAGTTAGGGACGAGCAGTACTTC. Protein sequence: CASSSHREVRDEQYF.

The chain has TRBV11-3 and TRBJ2-3, with D hard to call. Germline loops: CDR1 SGHNT, CDR2 YENEEA. The length of the CDR3 is 13 residues. V was trimmed by 0 bases and J by 7 bases, leaving 8 bases between them. This chain's CDR3 is CASSLEVGYTQYF. The CDR3 region has the DNA TGTGCCAGCAGCTTAGAGGTCGGTTATACGCAGTATTTT.

As DNA, the CDR3 is TGCGCCAGCAGCACACTAGCGGGGCGGCAGAGCACCGGGGAGCTGTTTTTT. This gives the protein CASSTLAGRQSTGELFF. The genes are TRBV5-1 and TRBJ2-2, with TRBD2 matching over 10 bases. V was clipped by 4 bases and J by 4 bases; unmatched bases: 10. The length of the CDR3 is 17 residues. Looked up from germline, CDR1 is SGHRS and CDR2 is YFSETQ.

In DNA form, the CDR3 reads TGTGCCAGCAGCCCGTCCGTAGGGGCAGGGGCCTACGAGCAGTACTTC. This sequence encodes CASSPSVGAGAYEQYF. The chain has TRBV11-3 and TRBJ2-7, with D perhaps TRBD1 (6 bases). The CDR3 has 16 amino acids. Germline V CDR1 and CDR2: SGHNT, YENEEA. The V end lost 5 bases, the J end lost 2 bases, and 19 bases lay between the germline ends. Full variable domain (remainder filled in from reference TRBV11-3 and TRBJ2-7): EAGVVQSPRYKIIEKKQPVAFWCNPISGHNTLYWYLQNLGQGPELLIRYENEEAVDDSQLPKDRFSAERLKGVDSTLKIQPAELGDSAVYLCASSPSVGAGAYEQYFGPGTRLTVT.

This clone was seen only a few times. This chain joins TRBV4-2 and TRBJ1-3, with D hard to call. Trimming cost V 0 bases and J 8 bases, with 17 bases left between them. CDR3 size: 16 residues. CDR1 is LGHNA, CDR2 YNFKEQ, per germline. CDR3 protein: CASSQDNRLGEHTIYF. The CDR3 DNA reads TGTGCCAGCAGCCAAGATAATCGGCTAGGAGAGCACACCATATATTTT.

The chain employs TRBV10-3 and TRBJ1-2; 9 bases line up with TRBD1. CDR3 size: 15 residues. Trimming cost V 6 bases and J 7 bases; bases outside gene matches: 12. Germline values: CDR1 ENHRY, CDR2 SYGVKD. The CDR3 DNA follows: TGTGCCATCAGCCCAGCGGGACAGGGAGGGTCTGGCTACACCTTC. This translates into CAISPAGQGGSGYTF.

The V call is TRBV5-1, the J call TRBJ1-6, with 7 bases matching TRBD1. Trimming removed 0 bases from V and 8 bases from J; junction bases left unmatched: 5. CDR1 is SGHRS and CDR2 is YFSETQ in the germline V gene. This CDR3 region has 15 residues. The CDR3 DNA reads TGCGCCAGCAGCTTGGCCCCAGGGGGAGATTCACCCCTCCACTTT. Translated, it gives CASSLAPGGDSPLHF.

The chain links TRBV4-2 to TRBJ1-1; TRBD1 might be the D (6 bases). The CDR3 is 15 amino acids. Germline-derived CDR1 and CDR2 are LGHNA and YNFKEQ. Trimming pared 3 bases from V and 6 bases from J, leaving 17 bases between. The CDR3 DNA is TGTGCCAGCAGCCAGGAGGTCAGGGGCGTGGCTGAAGCTTTCTTT. Translating it yields CASSQEVRGVAEAFF.

This chain's CDR3 is CASSLVTGGLDEQFF. Here the CDR3 DNA reads TGCGCCAGCAGCTTGGTGACGGGGGGGCTAGACGAGCAGTTCTTC. The chain carries TRBV5-1 and TRBJ2-1, with 8 positions matching TRBD2. The trim removed 0 bases at V and 10 bases at J, leaving 9 bases unmatched. CDR3 length equals 15 residues. Per germline, CDR1 SGHRS and CDR2 YFSETQ.

The V call is TRBV7-9, the J call TRBJ2-2, with D perhaps matching TRBD1 (5 bases). Germline V lookup: CDR1 SEHNR, CDR2 FQNEAQ (reference sequence). Deletions cut 1 base from V and 5 bases from J, with 11 bases between. The CDR3 totals 15 residues. CDR3 in DNA: TGTGCCAGCAGCTTAGTCACAGGTTCGACCGGGGAGCTGTTTTTT. The encoded protein is CASSLVTGSTGELFF.

The chain combines TRBV6-1 with TRBJ1-5, with a weak D call TRBD1 (5 bases). The V gene's germline CDR1 is MNHNS and CDR2 SASEGT. CDR3 length: 13 residues. V gave up 0 bases and J gave up 6 bases, with 6 bases separating them. The CDR3 sequence is CASSEAGGQPQHF. The CDR3, as DNA: TGTGCCAGCAGTGAAGCCGGGGGTCAGCCCCAGCATTTT.

The chain links TRBV6-2 or TRBV6-3 to TRBJ1-5; D is uncertain. This CDR3 is built from 12 residues. The germline V gene has CDR1 MNHEY and CDR2 SVGEGT. V was trimmed by 2 bases and J by 11 bases, leaving 10 bases between them. CDR3: CASSYARGTQHF. The CDR3 DNA is TGTGCCAGCAGTTACGCCCGAGGCACCCAGCATTTT.

This clone was seen a handful of times. The J gene is TRBJ2-7, the V gene TRBV6-5; D might be TRBD2 (6 bases). Trimming cost V 10 bases and J 2 bases, with 18 bases left between them. Germline CDR1 is MNHEY and CDR2 is SVGAGI. The CDR3 runs 14 residues. CDR3 protein: CATHTGTLTYEQYF. The CDR3, as DNA: TGTGCCACCCATACCGGGACTTTAACCTACGAGCAGTACTTC.

V gene TRBV19 combines with J gene TRBJ2-7; either TRBD1 or TRBD2 may fit D (5 bases each). The CDR3 has 11 residues. CDR1 is LNHDA, CDR2 SQIVND, per germline (reference sequence). Trimming took off 11 bases at V and 3 bases at J, with 11 bases between the two ends. The CDR3 DNA sequence: TGTGCCTGCAGGGACCTCTACGAGCAGTACTTC. It translates to CACRDLYEQYF.

The V gene is TRBV2, the J gene TRBJ1-2; a possible D gene is TRBD1 (5 bases). The CDR3 spans 14 residues. Trimming cost V 5 bases and J 0 bases, with 10 bases left between them. Per germline, CDR1 SNHLY and CDR2 FYNNEI. The chain's CDR3 is CASSPDTSNYGYTF. CDR3 coding DNA: TGTGCCAGCAGTCCGGACACTTCTAACTATGGCTACACCTTC.

J is TRBJ1-2 and V is TRBV19; no reliable D call. Between the trimmed V and J ends, which lost 2 bases and 4 bases, there was a span of 17 bases. The CDR3 loop spans 16 amino acids. Germline V gives CDR1 LNHDA, CDR2 SQIVND (reference sequence). The CDR3 region is CASSIRAVDNLYGYTF. CDR3 DNA sequence: TGTGCCAGTAGTATAAGGGCAGTTGATAACCTCTATGGCTACACCTTC.

This chain joins TRBV30 and TRBJ2-7; TRBD1 agrees at 9 bases. Looked up from germline, CDR1 is GTSNPN and CDR2 is SVGIG (reference sequence). V lost 4 bases to trimming and J lost 6 bases; unmatched junction nucleotides: 10. This CDR3 is 14 amino acids long. The CDR3 protein is CAWTRQGVSSEQYF. The CDR3 DNA is TGTGCCTGGACAAGACAGGGGGTTTCTTCCGAGCAGTACTTC.

The chain employs TRBV4-2 and TRBJ2-1; 7 positions match TRBD1. The V segment lost 1 base and the J segment 3 bases; nucleotides outside the gene matches: 6. This CDR3 spans 16 amino acids. The germline V gene has CDR1 LGHNA and CDR2 YNFKEQ. CDR3 sequence reads: CASSQAPGGVYNEQFF. In DNA form, the CDR3 reads TGTGCCAGCAGCCAAGCTCCAGGGGGTGTCTACAATGAGCAGTTCTTC.

The rearrangement joins TRBV5-5 to TRBJ1-5; the D gene is possibly TRBD1 (6 bases). The CDR3 length is 15 residues. Germline CDR1 and CDR2: SGHKS and YYEKEE (reference sequence). Trimming shortened V by 1 base and J by 4 bases, and 12 bases separated the two germline ends. The DNA of the CDR3 is TGTGCCAGCAGCTTGACAGGGAGGGGGAATCAGCCCCAGCATTTT. This translates into CASSLTGRGNQPQHF.